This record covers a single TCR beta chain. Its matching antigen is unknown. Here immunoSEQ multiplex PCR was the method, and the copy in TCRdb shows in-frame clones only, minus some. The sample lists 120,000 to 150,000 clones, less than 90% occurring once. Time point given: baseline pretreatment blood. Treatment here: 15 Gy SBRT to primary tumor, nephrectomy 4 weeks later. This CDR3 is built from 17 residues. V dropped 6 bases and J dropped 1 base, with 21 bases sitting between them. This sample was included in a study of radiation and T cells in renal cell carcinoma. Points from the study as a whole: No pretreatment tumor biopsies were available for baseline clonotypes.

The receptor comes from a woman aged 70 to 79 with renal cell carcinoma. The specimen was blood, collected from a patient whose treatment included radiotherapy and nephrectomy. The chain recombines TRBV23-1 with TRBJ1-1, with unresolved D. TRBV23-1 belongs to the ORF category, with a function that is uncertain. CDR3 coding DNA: TGCGCCAGCAGACCGAGAGGGTGGACGGGGAGGAACACTGAAGCTTTCTTT. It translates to CASRPRGWTGRNTEAFF.